The T cell receptor beta chain under discussion was sequenced for a study of blood T cell repertoires in COVID-19. V lost 5 bases to trimming and J lost 5 bases, with 28 bases between them. Germline V gene lookup returns CDR1 SGHVS and CDR2 FNYEAQ. The CDR3 totals 19 residues. The table came from immunoSEQ multiplex PCR; TCRdb's copy has only in-frame clones and leaves some out. Of 200,000 to 300,000 clones listed, less than 90% are singletons. The V gene is TRBV7-6, the J gene TRBJ1-5, with D possibly matching TRBD1 (6 bases). The clonotype originates from a man aged 55 to 70 with acute or convalescent COVID-19. The sequencing sample was made of peripheral blood. The CDR3 region has the DNA TGTGCCAGCAGCGCACAGACCGGCACTCAAGAGGGGGTCCATCAGCCCCAGCATTTT. This gives the protein CASSAQTGTQEGVHQPQHF.